The 19 T cell receptor beta chains presented below share a single source sample, sequenced in a study of T cells in localized non-small cell lung cancer. Generated by immunoSEQ multiplex PCR, the TCRdb table keeps only in-frame clones and is missing some. The data contain fewer than 90,000 clones, around 80% of them singletons. The sample was PBMCs, taken before any cancer treatment. The receptor set was obtained from a man aged 40 to 69 with stage II squamous cell lung carcinoma.

This clone was found a few times. The chain employs TRBV5-1 and TRBJ1-1; D might be TRBD1 (5 bases). Per the germline V gene, CDR1 is SGHRS and CDR2 is YFSETQ. The CDR3 loop spans 16 amino acids. Trimming left V 1 base short and J 1 base short, with 14 bases between. CDR3 nucleotide sequence: TGCGCCAGCAGCTTGTTGGGGGGTGCTACGAACACTGAAGCTTTCTTT. Amino acids: CASSLLGGATNTEAFF.

The chain's CDR3 is CASRRVSYTF. The CDR3 nucleotides read TGTGCCAGCCGGCGGGTTAGCTACACCTTC. The chain has TRBV2 and TRBJ1-2; D remains unclear. The CDR3 has 10 residues. The V end was cut by 8 bases, the J end by 9 bases, with 10 bases between. From germline, CDR1 is SNHLY and CDR2 FYNNEI.

V and J are TRBV6-1 and TRBJ1-4; D not certain. CDR1 is MNHNS and CDR2 is SASEGT in the germline V gene. Trimming removed 7 bases at V and 2 bases at J, with 5 bases between. The CDR3 has 12 residues. The CDR3 is CASTWTNEKLFF. The CDR3 DNA reads TGTGCCAGCACATGGACTAATGAAAAACTGTTTTTT.

This chain uses TRBV7-2 with TRBJ1-3; D call uncertain. V lost 3 bases and J 11 bases, leaving 14 bases between the germline ends. The CDR3 extends over 13 amino acids. The germline V gene has CDR1 SGHTA and CDR2 FQGNSA. The CDR3 bases are TGTGCCAGCAGCTTGACTGCATCAGAGTCCATATATTTT. It translates to CASSLTASESIYF.

The gene calls are TRBV10-2 and TRBJ2-6, with unresolved D. CDR3 length equals 14 residues. Looked up from germline, CDR1 is WSHSY and CDR2 is SAAADI. V lost 4 bases to trimming and J lost 0 bases, with 4 bases between them. This CDR3 is CASSVSSGANVLTF. DNA of the CDR3: TGCGCCAGCAGTGTGAGCTCTGGGGCCAACGTCCTGACTTTC.

The chain links TRBV6-5 to TRBJ2-7; TRBD1 is a possible D gene (6 bases). Germline V gives CDR1 MNHEY, CDR2 SVGAGI. There are 15 residues in the CDR3. V was shortened by 5 bases and J by 4 bases, with 18 bases between the two germline ends. The CDR3 reads CASSQQGSDVYEQYF. Here the CDR3 DNA reads TGTGCCAGCAGTCAACAGGGCTCTGATGTATACGAGCAGTACTTC.

This clone has only a few counts. The chain joins TRBV4-3 to TRBJ1-1; D not certain. Germline assignment: CDR1 LGHNA and CDR2 YSLEER. Trimming removed 0 bases from V and 1 base from J, with 6 bases in between. The CDR3 contains 14 residues. CDR3: CASSQDEENTEAFF. The CDR3 DNA reads TGCGCCAGCAGCCAAGATGAGGAGAACACTGAAGCTTTCTTT.

The CDR3 region is CASSHLTPGRGGRETQYF. CDR3 sequence (DNA): TGCGCCAGCAGCCACCTCACCCCAGGACGGGGGGGCCGCGAGACCCAGTACTTC. V gene TRBV4-1 combines with J gene TRBJ2-5, with 8 positions matching TRBD2. Trimming took 3 bases from V and 5 from J; bases not matched to a gene: 17. Germline V gives CDR1 MGHRA, CDR2 YSYEKL. This CDR3 has 18 amino acids.

The chain links TRBV15 to TRBJ2-6; no reliable D call. Looked up from germline, CDR1 is LNHNV and CDR2 is YYDKDF (reference sequence). With 8 bases removed from V and 3 bases from J, the gap between germline ends came to 8 bases. CDR3 size: 13 residues. The CDR3 reads CATRLVGANVLTF. The CDR3, as DNA: TGTGCCACCCGACTGGTTGGGGCCAACGTCCTGACTTTC.

This clone was detected once. The J gene is TRBJ1-1, the V gene TRBV23-1; D is unclear. TRBV23-1 is labeled an ORF, and its function is uncertain. This CDR3 has 15 amino acids. The V and J ends lost 3 bases and 1 base respectively, with 12 bases between them. The CDR3 nucleotides read TGCGCCAGCAGTCAGGCTGGACGGCAGAACACTGAAGCTTTCTTT. Its translation is CASSQAGRQNTEAFF.

The chain has TRBV14 and TRBJ2-3, with TRBD1 as a possible D gene (5 bases). Trimming pared 4 bases from V and 7 bases from J, leaving 9 bases between. This CDR3 is built from 12 residues. Germline V lookup: CDR1 SGHDN, CDR2 FVKESK. In nucleotides, the CDR3 is TGTGCCAGCAGCCCCCAGGGATATACGCAGTATTTT. It is translated as CASSPQGYTQYF.

The chain recombines TRBV7-2 with TRBJ2-5; TRBD1 aligns across 7 bases. CDR1 and CDR2 (germline): SGHTA, FQGNSA. V gave up 5 bases and J gave up 6 bases; unmatched junction bases: 6. This CDR3 is built from 13 residues. The CDR3 bases are TGTGCCAGCAGCCACGGGACAGCAAAGACCCAGTACTTC. Translation gives CASSHGTAKTQYF.

J is TRBJ2-4 and V is TRBV7-9, with 7 positions matching TRBD1. Unmatched junction bases numbered 15, after V lost 2 bases and J lost 8 bases. Germline assignment: CDR1 SEHNR and CDR2 FQNEAQ (reference sequence). This CDR3 has 17 residues. The CDR3 sequence is CASSLTSPTGNDDIQYF. CDR3 nucleotides: TGTGCCAGCAGCTTAACGTCCCCGACAGGGAATGATGACATTCAGTACTTC.

The V gene is TRBV18, the J gene TRBJ2-1; D may be TRBD2 (6 bases). The CDR3 totals 15 residues. V lost 3 bases, J lost 4 bases, and 13 bases lay in between. The germline V gene encodes CDR1 KGHSH and CDR2 LQKENI. In DNA form, the CDR3 reads TGTGCCAGCTCACCGGGCAGCGGGCGATACAATGAGCAGTTCTTC. This translates into CASSPGSGRYNEQFF. Variable domain in full (rest from reference TRBV18 and TRBJ2-1): NAGVMQNPRHLVRRRGQEARLRCSPMKGHSHVYWYRQLPEEGLKFMVYLQKENIIDESGMPKERFSAEFPKEGPSILRIQQVVRGDSAAYFCASSPGSGRYNEQFFGPGTRLTVL.

The gene calls are TRBV10-2 and TRBJ2-7; TRBD2 is a possible D gene (6 bases). The CDR3 is 15 residues long. V lost 6 bases to trimming and J lost 4 bases, with 19 bases between them. Per germline, CDR1 WSHSY and CDR2 SAAADI. In DNA form, the CDR3 reads TGCGCCAGCAGCCCGAGTGGGGAGGATAGTTACGAGCAGTACTTC. Translating it yields CASSPSGEDSYEQYF.

This clone was observed once. The rearrangement joins TRBV15 to TRBJ1-4; perhaps TRBD1 as D (5 bases). This CDR3 is built from 15 residues. The ends were cut back, 1 base at V and 3 bases at J, with 9 bases in the middle. Per germline, CDR1 LNHNV and CDR2 YYDKDF (reference sequence). The DNA of the CDR3 is TGTGCCACCAGCAGAGTTGGGGGACCTAATGAAAAACTGTTTTTT. Protein product: CATSRVGGPNEKLFF.

The chain uses TRBV7-9 and TRBJ1-1; possibly TRBD1 for D (6 bases). V was trimmed by 2 bases and J by 0 bases, leaving 13 bases between them. Germline V lookup: CDR1 SEHNR, CDR2 FQNEAQ (reference sequence). CDR3 length equals 16 residues. Here the CDR3 reads CASSLLPGQVNTEAFF. CDR3 nucleotide sequence: TGTGCCAGCAGCTTACTCCCGGGACAAGTGAACACTGAAGCTTTCTTT.

This sequence joins TRBV6-4 and TRBJ1-5; D call uncertain. The germline V gene encodes CDR1 MRHNA and CDR2 SNTAGT. The V gene lost 2 bases and the J gene lost 9 bases, with 8 bases spanning the gap. The CDR3 spans 12 residues. CDR3 in DNA: TGTGCCAGCAGTGACGGTAGAGGGCCCCAGCATTTT. Residues: CASSDGRGPQHF.

The V and J genes are TRBV4-1 and TRBJ2-2; possibly TRBD2 for D (5 bases). V was clipped by 1 base and J by 4 bases, with 16 bases between them. The CDR3 runs 17 residues. CDR1 is MGHRA and CDR2 is YSYEKL in the germline V gene. The CDR3 is CASSQVDLGLSTGELFF. In DNA form, the CDR3 reads TGCGCCAGCAGCCAAGTCGACCTTGGACTTTCCACCGGGGAGCTGTTTTTT.